This T cell receptor (beta chain) was obtained from a study of tumor-infiltrating lymphocytes in primary liver carcinoma. Germline V gene sequence: CDR1 MGHRA, CDR2 YSYEKL. This CDR3 region has 13 residues. With a constant-region primer, TCR beta cDNA was made from approximately 520 ng of total RNA. Three nested multiplex PCR rounds of slightly modified ARM-PCR generated TCR beta libraries. Use of TRBV1-TRBV30 forward primers with a C-beta reverse primer characterized the first two PCR rounds, which lasted approximately 11 cycles each. TCRdb analysed the multiplex PCR reads with MiXCR anew, one entry per CDR3 protein. The sample lists about 200,000 distinct CDR3 sequences, less than 70% occurring once. As concerns this clonotype: One end of the junction varies from germline; a read error may be responsible.

The study extracted blood RNA from unsorted whole blood and also extracted germline DNA. The receptor's source is a woman in her sixties or seventies with primary liver carcinoma and hepatitis B virus infection. The rearrangement joins TRBV4-1 to TRBJ2-1; D may be TRBD2 (5 bases). The specimen sequenced was peripheral blood. The CDR3 DNA reads as TGCACCAGCAGCCGTGACTATTTCAATGAGCAGTTCTTC. Protein: CTSSRDYFNEQFF.